Listed here is a single TCR beta chain. The antigen is unknown. The CDR3 goes on 3 residues after the read ends, and that part is filled in from the germline J gene. This specimen comes from a study of T cell clonality in common variable immunodeficiency. General study findings and limits: In common variable immunodeficiency, TCR beta chains reportedly carried fewer deletions and N-nucleotide insertions.

Generated by immunoSEQ multiplex PCR, the TCRdb table keeps only in-frame clones and is missing some. Listed here are more than 25,000 clones without any singletons, the top ten holding under 5%. This CDR3 has 14 amino acids. CDR1 and CDR2 from the germline V gene are LNHDA and SQIVND (reference sequence). Trimming took 5 bases from V and 7 from J; bases not matched to a gene: 3. Source material: peripheral blood mononuclear cells. The V call is TRBV19, the J call TRBJ2-5, with 14 bases matching TRBD2. This TCR was recovered from a human donor with common variable immunodeficiency. Here the CDR3 reads CASSRTSGRRTQYF. The CDR3 bases that were read are TGTGCCAGTAGTCGGACTAGCGGGAGGCGGACC.